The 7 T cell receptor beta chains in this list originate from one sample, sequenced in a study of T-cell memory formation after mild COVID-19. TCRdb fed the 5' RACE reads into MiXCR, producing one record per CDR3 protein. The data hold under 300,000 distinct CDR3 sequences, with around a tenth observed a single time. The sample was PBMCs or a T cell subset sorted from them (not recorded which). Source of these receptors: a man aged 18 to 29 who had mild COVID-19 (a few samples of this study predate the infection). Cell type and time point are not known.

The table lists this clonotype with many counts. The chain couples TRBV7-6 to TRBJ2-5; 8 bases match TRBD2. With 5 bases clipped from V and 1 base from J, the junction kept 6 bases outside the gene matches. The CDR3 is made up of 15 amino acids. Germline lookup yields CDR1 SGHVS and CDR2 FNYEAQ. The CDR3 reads CASSRGGTLQETQYF. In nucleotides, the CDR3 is TGTGCCAGCAGCCGCGGGGGGACCCTCCAAGAGACCCAGTACTTC.

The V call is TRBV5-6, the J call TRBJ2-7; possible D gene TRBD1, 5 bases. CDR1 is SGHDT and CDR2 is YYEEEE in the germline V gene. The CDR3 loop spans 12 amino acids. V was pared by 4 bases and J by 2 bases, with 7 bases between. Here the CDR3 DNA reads TGTGCCAGCAGCACAGGTCCCTACGAGCAGTACGTC. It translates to CASSTGPYEQYV.

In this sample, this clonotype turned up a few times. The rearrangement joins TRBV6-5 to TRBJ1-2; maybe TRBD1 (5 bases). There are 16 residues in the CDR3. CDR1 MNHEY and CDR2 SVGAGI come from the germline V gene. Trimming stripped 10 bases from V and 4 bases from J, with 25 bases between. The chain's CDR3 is CATSNRGAGLIYGYTF. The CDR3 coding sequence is TGTGCCACCTCCAATAGAGGGGCAGGGCTAATCTATGGCTACACCTTC.

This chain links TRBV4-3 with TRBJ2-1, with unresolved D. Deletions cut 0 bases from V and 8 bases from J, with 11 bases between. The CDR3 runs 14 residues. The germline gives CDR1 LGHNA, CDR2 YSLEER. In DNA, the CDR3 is TGCGCCAGCAGCCAAGATGAGGCAAGCGATGAGCAGTTCTTC. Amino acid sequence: CASSQDEASDEQFF.

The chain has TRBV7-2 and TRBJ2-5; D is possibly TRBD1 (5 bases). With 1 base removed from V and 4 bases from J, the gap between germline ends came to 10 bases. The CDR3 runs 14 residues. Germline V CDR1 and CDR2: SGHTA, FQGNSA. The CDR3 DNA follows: TGTGCCAGCAGCTTAGTAACGCAGGGAGAGACCCAGTACTTC. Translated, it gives CASSLVTQGETQYF.

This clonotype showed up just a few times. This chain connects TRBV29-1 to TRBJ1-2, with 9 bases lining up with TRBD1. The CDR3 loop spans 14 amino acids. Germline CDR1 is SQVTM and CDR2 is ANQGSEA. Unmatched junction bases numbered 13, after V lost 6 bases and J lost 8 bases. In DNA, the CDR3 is TGCAGCGTGTCTCGTACAGGGGGCGTAGGGGGCTACACCTTC. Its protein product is CSVSRTGGVGGYTF. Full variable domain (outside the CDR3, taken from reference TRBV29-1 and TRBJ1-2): SAVISQKPSRDICQRGTSLTIQCQVDSQVTMMFWYRQQPGQSLTLIATANQGSEATYESGFVIDKFPISRPNLTFSTLTVSNMSPEDSSIYLCSVSRTGGVGGYTFGSGTRLTVV.

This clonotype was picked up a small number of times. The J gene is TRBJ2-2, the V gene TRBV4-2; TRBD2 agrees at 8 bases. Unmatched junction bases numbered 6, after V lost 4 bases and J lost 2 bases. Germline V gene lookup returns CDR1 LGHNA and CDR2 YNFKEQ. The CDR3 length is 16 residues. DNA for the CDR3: TGTGCCAGCAGCCGCCTCGGGGGGGGTAACACCGGGGAGCTGTTTTTT. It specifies CASSRLGGGNTGELFF.